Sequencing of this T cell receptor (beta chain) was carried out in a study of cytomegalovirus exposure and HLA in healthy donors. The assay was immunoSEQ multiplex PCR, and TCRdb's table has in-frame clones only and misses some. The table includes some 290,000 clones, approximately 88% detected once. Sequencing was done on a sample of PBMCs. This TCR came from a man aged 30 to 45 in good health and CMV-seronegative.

CDR3 sequence (DNA): TGTGCCAGCAGACCCGGGCTAGCGGGGGGCCGGGCAGATACGCAGTATTTT. This encodes CASRPGLAGGRADTQYF. V and J are TRBV11-2 and TRBJ2-3, with 11 positions matching TRBD2. There are 17 residues in the CDR3. Germline CDR1 reads SGHAT; CDR2 reads FQNNGV. V lost 6 bases and J lost 4; bases outside the gene matches: 12.